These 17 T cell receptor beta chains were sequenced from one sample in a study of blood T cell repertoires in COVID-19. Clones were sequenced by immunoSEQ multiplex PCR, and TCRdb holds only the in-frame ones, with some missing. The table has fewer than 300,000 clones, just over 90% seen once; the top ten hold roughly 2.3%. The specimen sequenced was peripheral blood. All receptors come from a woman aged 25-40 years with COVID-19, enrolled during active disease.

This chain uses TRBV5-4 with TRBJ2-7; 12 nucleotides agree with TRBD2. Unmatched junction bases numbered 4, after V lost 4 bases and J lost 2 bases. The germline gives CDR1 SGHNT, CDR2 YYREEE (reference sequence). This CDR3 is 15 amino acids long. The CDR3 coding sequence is TGTGCCAGCAGCGTTGGACTAGCGGGGACCTACGAGCAGTACTTC. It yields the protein CASSVGLAGTYEQYF.

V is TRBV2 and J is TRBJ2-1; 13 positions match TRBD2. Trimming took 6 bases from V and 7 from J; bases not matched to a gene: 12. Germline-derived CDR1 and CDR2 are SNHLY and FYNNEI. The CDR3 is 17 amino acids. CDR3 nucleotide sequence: TGTGCCAGCAGCTGGACAGTACTAGCGGGAGGGCCTAATGAGCAGTTCTTC. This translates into CASSWTVLAGGPNEQFF.

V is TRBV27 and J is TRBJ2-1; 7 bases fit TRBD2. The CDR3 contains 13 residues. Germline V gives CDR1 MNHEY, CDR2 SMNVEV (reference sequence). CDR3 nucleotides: TGTGCATCTTCCCCCGGACTAGTCAATGAGCAGTTCTTC. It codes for CASSPGLVNEQFF.

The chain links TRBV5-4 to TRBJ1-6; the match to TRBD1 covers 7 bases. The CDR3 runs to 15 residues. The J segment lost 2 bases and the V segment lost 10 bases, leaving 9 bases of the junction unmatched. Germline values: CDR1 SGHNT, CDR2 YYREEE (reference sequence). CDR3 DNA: TGTGCCGGAAGACAGGGATCTCCCTATAATTCACCCCTCCACTTT. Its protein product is CAGRQGSPYNSPLHF.

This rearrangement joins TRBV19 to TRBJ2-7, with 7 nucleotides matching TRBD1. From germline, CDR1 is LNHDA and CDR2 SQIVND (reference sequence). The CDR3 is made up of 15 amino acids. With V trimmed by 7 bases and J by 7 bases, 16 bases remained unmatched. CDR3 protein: CASNQATGSPSEQYF. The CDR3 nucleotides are TGTGCCAGTAACCAAGCGACAGGGTCACCCTCTGAGCAGTACTTC. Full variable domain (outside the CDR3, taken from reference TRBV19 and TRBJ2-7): DGGITQSPKYLFRKEGQNVTLSCEQNLNHDAMYWYRQDPGQGLRLIYYSQIVNDFQKGDIAEGYSVSREKKESFPLTVTSAQKNPTAFYLCASNQATGSPSEQYFGPGTRLTVT.

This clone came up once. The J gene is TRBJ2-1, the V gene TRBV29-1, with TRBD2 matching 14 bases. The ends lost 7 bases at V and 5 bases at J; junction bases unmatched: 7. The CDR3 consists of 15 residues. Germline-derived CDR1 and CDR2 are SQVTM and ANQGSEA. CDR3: CSGRTSGRQNNEQFF. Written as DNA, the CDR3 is TGCAGCGGGCGGACTAGCGGGAGGCAAAACAATGAGCAGTTCTTC.

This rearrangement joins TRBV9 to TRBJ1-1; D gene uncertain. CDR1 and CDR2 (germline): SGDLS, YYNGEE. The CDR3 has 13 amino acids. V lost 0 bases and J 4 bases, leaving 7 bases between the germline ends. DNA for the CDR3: TGTGCCAGCAGCGTAGCCCTCGGCACTGAAGCTTTCTTT. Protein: CASSVALGTEAFF.

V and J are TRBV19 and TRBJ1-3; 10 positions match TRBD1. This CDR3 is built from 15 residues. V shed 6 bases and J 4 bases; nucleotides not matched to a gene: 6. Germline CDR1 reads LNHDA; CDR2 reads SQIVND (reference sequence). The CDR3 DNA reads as TGTGCCAGTAGACCGGGACAGGGGAGCGGAAACACCATATATTTT. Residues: CASRPGQGSGNTIYF.

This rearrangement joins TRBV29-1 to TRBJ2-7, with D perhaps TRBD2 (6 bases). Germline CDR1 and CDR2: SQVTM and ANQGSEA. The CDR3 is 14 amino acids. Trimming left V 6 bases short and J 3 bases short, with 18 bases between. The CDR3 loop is CSVLGRRGYYEQYF. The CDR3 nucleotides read TGCAGCGTCCTGGGGAGGAGGGGATACTACGAGCAGTACTTC.

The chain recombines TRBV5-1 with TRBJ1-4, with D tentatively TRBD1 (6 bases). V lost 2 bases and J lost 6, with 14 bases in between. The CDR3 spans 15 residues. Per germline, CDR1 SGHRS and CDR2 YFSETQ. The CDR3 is CASSFDGGADEKLFF. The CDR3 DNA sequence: TGCGCCAGCAGCTTCGATGGGGGGGCGGATGAAAAACTGTTTTTT.

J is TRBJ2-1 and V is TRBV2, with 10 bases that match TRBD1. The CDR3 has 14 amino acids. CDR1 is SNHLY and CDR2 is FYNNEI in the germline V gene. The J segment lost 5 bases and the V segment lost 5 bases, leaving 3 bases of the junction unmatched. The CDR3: CASSKGQGNNEQFF. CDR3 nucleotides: TGTGCCAGCAGTAAGGGACAGGGGAACAATGAGCAGTTCTTC.

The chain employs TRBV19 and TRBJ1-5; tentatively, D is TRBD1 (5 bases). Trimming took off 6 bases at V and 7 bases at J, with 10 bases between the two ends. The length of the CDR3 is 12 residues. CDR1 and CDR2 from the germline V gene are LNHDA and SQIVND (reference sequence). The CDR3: CASRTGGQPQHF. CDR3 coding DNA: TGTGCCAGTAGAACAGGAGGGCAGCCCCAGCATTTT.

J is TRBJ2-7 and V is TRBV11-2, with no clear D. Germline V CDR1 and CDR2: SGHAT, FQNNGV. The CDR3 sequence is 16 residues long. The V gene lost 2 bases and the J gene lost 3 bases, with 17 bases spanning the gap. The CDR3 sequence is CASSLFQPHVSYEQYF. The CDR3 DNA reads TGTGCCAGCAGCTTATTCCAACCCCATGTCAGCTACGAGCAGTACTTC.

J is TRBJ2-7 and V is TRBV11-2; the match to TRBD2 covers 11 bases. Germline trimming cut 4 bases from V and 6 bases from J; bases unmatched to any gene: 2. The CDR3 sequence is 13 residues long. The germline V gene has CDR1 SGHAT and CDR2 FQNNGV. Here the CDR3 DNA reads TGTGCCAGCAGCTCCGGGACTAGCGGCGAGCAGTACTTC. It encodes CASSSGTSGEQYF. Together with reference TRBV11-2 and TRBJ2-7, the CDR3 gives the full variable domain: EAGVAQSPRYKIIEKRQSVAFWCNPISGHATLYWYQQILGQGPKLLIQFQNNGVVDDSQLPKDRFSAERLKGVDSTLKIQPAKLEDSAVYLCASSSGTSGEQYFGPGTRLTVT.

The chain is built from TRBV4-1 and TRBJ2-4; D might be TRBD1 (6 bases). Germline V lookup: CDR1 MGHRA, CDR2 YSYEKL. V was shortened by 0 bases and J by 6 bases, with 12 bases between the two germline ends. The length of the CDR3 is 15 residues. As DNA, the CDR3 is TGCGCCAGCAGCCAAGAGGGGGCAGGGAGAAACATTCAGTACTTC. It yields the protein CASSQEGAGRNIQYF.

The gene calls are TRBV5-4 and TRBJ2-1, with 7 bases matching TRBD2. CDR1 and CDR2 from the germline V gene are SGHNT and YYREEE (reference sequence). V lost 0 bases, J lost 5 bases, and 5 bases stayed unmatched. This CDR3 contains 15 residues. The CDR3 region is CASSLGGDYNNEQFF. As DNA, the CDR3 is TGTGCCAGCAGCTTGGGGGGGGACTACAACAATGAGCAGTTCTTC.

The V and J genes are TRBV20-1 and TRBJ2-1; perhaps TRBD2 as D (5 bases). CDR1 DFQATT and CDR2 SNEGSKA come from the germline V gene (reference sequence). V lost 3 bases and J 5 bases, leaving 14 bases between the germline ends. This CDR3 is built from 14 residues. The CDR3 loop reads CSASRGSVHNEQFF. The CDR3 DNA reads TGCAGTGCTAGTCGGGGTAGCGTACACAATGAGCAGTTCTTC.